What follows describes a single TCR beta chain. The antigen it recognizes is unknown. There are no base qualities to consult, and no much larger clone falls within one base. The identical CDR3 is also encoded by other nucleotide sequences in the sample. This sample stems from a study of shared clonotypes between healthy human individuals (TCRdb year 2020). For the study in its entirety: The cohort included three men and a couple of women between 18 and 49 years of age. For each donor, CD4 naive and CD4 memory were each given three plates, CD8 naive was given two plates, and CD8 memory was given one plate. Blood TCR repertoires of about five healthy adults were deeply sequenced to estimate repertoire size and the extent of clonotype sharing between individuals. To increase sequencing depth and limit assay-specific biases, different laboratories used diverse techniques to prepare libraries and sequence TCR repertoires. Per donor, leukapheresis produced somewhere between about 0.8 and 9 billion PBMCs. Broad study findings and their caveats: Because the study included only a small number of donors, the genetic and exposure-history diversity represented was limited. Sampling was limited to blood, and TCR repertoires in tissue likely differ from TCR repertoires in blood. Rarefaction of sorted-subset datasets indicated incomplete sequencing despite the large sequencing depth. Pairwise subsampling indicated that sequencing depth was expected to affect the degree of clonotype sharing among donors. Sharing across a handful of donors was observed for about 5% of naive CD4, 3.5% of naive CD8, roughly 2.3% of memory CD4, and 0.4% of memory CD8 clonotypes. Higher generation probabilities were observed for clonotypes shared by all four sorted-subset donors than for non-shared clonotypes. Larger estimated clonotype richness was generally found for naive subsets than for memory subsets.

Inclusive of the bounding cysteine and phenylalanine, the CDR3 is 15 residues long. The only DNA kept is the CDR3, 45 bases in frame from the first base. At the junction V is shortened by 2 bases and J by 2 bases; bases outside the gene matches: 4. Based on the germline V gene (reference sequence), the CDR1 and CDR2 sequences are SEHNR and FQNEAQ. The donors were healthy, HIV-negative adults who had no recently reported acute infections or vaccinations. Every donor was a Caucasian adult living in Nashville, Tennessee, USA. CD4+ T cells were enriched through magnetic negative selection, after which naive cells were positively selected on CD45RA and the remaining negative fraction served as the memory subset. Blood was collected by leukapheresis, and PBMCs were isolated by Ficoll-Histopaque density gradient centrifugation and then cryopreserved in liquid nitrogen vapor phase. Purity and quantity of every magnetically sorted T cell population were checked by analytical flow cytometry. Genomic DNA was isolated from each sorted fraction and quantified by UV absorbance on a Nanodrop 2000c.

Using the deep immunoSEQ assay, TCR CDR3 regions were amplified from genomic DNA by multiplex PCR. For each cell subset, the extracted genomic DNA was distributed evenly across all wells of several immunoSEQ 96-well plates, and each plate served as one replicate. For sorted subsets, roughly 200 ng of genomic DNA, equivalent to roughly 33,000 T cell genomes, went into each replicate PCR. Purified libraries were quantified with a Qubit 3.0 fluorometer, sized on a Bioanalyzer 2100, and re-quantified with the KAPA Library Quantification kit. Each immunoSEQ 96-well plate was sequenced on its own single-read 150-cycle Illumina NextSeq 550 flow cell. Per the source publication's procedure: The immunoSEQ output contained only junctional sequences without quality scores, so filtering could not match that applied to full-length reads. Sequences were annotated with PyIR, a Python wrapper for IgBLAST v1.9, using IMGT germline references to assign V/J genes and CDR3. Reads with weak V/J assignments (E-value above 1e-6), missing CDR3, stop codons, out-of-frame junctions, or ambiguous translated residues were removed. V3J clonotypes were defined by identical inferred V gene, J gene, and CDR3 amino acid sequence. Percentage overlap between repertoires was computed as shared unique clonotypes divided by the size of the smaller repertoire. Richness of each repertoire was evaluated using RTK rarefaction, the Chao1 estimator, and Recon v2.1 estimates of unobserved clonotypes. OLGA was used to compute generation probabilities for all TCRbeta clonotypes that the gDNA method yielded from a few donors. Here the immuneACCESS table is served through TCRdb, limited to in-frame sequences with V and J called. Missing clones are a known gap in these copies; in checked studies unresolved V genes cover under half, and the rest lacks a known reason. The DNA was the basis for D and trimming; V, J and clone size are from that table. The table for this sample lists approximately 980,000 clones; 60% to 85% of them were counted only once. Together, the top ten hold around 1.4% of the sample.

This receptor was identified in a man between 18 and 29 years old in good health. The specimen was memory CD4+ T cells sorted from blood. In light of the paper, this sample's cell subset or site label describes: CD45RA-negative fraction. The sequence links TRBV7-9 to TRBJ2-5; 8 bases in between match TRBD2. The nucleotide sequence is TGTGCCAGCAGCTTAAGACTAGCGCAACAAGAGACCCAGTACTTC. The resulting protein is CASSLRLAQQETQYF.